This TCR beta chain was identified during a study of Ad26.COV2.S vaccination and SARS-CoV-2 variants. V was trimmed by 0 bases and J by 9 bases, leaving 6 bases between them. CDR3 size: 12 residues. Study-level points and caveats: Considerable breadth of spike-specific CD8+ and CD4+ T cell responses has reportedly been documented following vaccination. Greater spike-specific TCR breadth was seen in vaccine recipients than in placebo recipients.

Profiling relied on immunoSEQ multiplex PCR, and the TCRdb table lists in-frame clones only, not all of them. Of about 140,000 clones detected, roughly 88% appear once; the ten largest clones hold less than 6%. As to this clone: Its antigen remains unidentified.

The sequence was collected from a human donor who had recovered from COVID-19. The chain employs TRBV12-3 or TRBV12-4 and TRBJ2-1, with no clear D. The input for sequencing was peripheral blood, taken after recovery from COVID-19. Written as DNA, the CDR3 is TGTGCCAGCAGTTTAGCCCCGACTGAGCAGTTCTTC. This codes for CASSLAPTEQFF.